This passage covers 4 T cell receptor beta chains from one sample sequenced in a study of monozygotic twins with inflammatory bowel disease. TCRdb reprocessed the 5' RACE reads and keeps a single row for each CDR3 protein, giving no DNA. The sample table sets out some 330,000 distinct CDR3 sequences. Material: blood. All receptors come from a human donor with ulcerative colitis or Crohn's disease, or a healthy co-twin of an affected twin (not recorded which).

The chain uses TRBV20-1 and TRBJ2-5; TCRdb outputs TRBD2, but without DNA this stays unchecked. CDR3 length: 14 amino acids. CDR1 and CDR2 from the germline V gene are DFQATT and SNEGSKA (reference sequence). The CDR3 loop is CSATHPRVGETQYF.

V is TRBV15 and J is TRBJ2-5; the TRBD1 assignment by TCRdb is unverifiable without DNA. CDR1 is LNHNV and CDR2 is YYDKDF in the germline V gene (reference sequence). The length of the CDR3 is 17 residues. The CDR3 sequence: CATSSPDRGSLLKTQYF.

The chain has TRBV23-1 and TRBJ2-7; TCRdb calls TRBD1, which cannot be checked without DNA. TRBV23-1 belongs to the ORF category, with a function that is uncertain. The CDR3 runs to 13 residues. CDR3 in amino acids: CASSPGGIYEQYF.

This chain links TRBV19 with TRBJ1-5; TCRdb's D gene call, TRBD1, goes unchecked for lack of DNA. CDR3 size: 15 residues. Per germline, CDR1 LNHDA and CDR2 SQIVND (reference sequence). CDR3 sequence: CASRKGQVSNQPQHF.